What follows describes a single T cell receptor (beta chain). Between the trimmed V and J ends, which lost 8 bases and 2 bases, there was a span of 9 bases. Germline CDR1 is SNHLY and CDR2 is FYNNEI. This CDR3 is 12 amino acids long. Each TCR cDNA molecule carried a unique molecular identifier. TCRdb reprocessed the 5' RACE reads via MiXCR and lists one record per CDR3 protein. The sample holds about 82,000 distinct CDR3 sequences, over 10% seen once. This sample stems from a study of spatial heterogeneity in lung cancer. Time point described: sample taken at primary tumor resection. Unsorted whole RNA from tumor, nontumor lung or frozen PBMC underwent sequencing.

The chain recombines TRBV2 with TRBJ2-5; TRBD2 might be the D (6 bases). The sample was PBMCs, taken at surgery. This receptor was identified in a male donor with early-stage non-small cell lung cancer. CDR3 loop: CASRDWQETQYF. CDR3 bases: TGTGCCAGCCGGGACTGGCAAGAGACCCAGTACTTC.